The 2 T cell receptor beta chains below come from one sample, sequenced in a study of cytomegalovirus exposure and HLA in healthy donors. Using immunoSEQ multiplex PCR, the repertoire was profiled, and TCRdb retains in-frame clones only, with some absent. The sample holds approximately 81,000 clones, roughly 93% seen once. The sample consisted of PBMCs. These receptor sequences come from a man between 18 and 29 years old in good health and CMV-seronegative.

The V and J genes are TRBV5-1 and TRBJ2-1; 8 positions agree with TRBD2. J lost 1 base, V lost 4 bases, and 10 bases had no gene match. The CDR3 extends over 17 amino acids. CDR1 and CDR2 from the germline V gene are SGHRS and YFSETQ. In DNA form, the CDR3 reads TGCGCCAGCAGCCCGGAGGCCTCTAGCGGGTCCTACAATGAGCAGTTCTTC. Its translation is CASSPEASSGSYNEQFF.

The CDR3 DNA follows: TGTGCCAGTAGTATAGAGTATAGAATTCACACTGAAGCTTTCTTT. Its protein is CASSIEYRIHTEAFF. This chain connects TRBV19 to TRBJ1-1; no firm D call. The CDR3 has 15 amino acids. V was pared by 0 bases and J by 3 bases, with 11 bases between. Germline CDR1 reads LNHDA; CDR2 reads SQIVND (reference sequence).